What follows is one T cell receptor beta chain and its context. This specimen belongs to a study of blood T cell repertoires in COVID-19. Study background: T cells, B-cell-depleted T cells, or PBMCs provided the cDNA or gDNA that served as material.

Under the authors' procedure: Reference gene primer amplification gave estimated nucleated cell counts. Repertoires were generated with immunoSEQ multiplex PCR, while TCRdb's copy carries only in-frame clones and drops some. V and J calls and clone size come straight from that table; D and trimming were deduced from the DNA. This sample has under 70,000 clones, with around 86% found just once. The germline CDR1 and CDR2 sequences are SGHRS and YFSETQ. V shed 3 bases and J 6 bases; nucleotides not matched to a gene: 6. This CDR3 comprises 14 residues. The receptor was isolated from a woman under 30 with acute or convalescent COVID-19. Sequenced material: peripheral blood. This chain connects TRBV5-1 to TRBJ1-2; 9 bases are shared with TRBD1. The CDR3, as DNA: TGCGCCAGCAGCTCCCGGACAGGGGCGGATGGCTACACCTTC. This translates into CASSSRTGADGYTF.